This T cell receptor (beta chain) was recorded in a study of T cell repertoires in cytomegalovirus infection. On the study more broadly: Through public TCR beta signatures, both CMV infection and matching HLA type were indicated.

On this clonotype itself: As yet, its antigen is unknown.

V gave up 0 bases and J gave up 4 bases, with 9 bases separating them. This CDR3 spans 14 amino acids. Germline V gene data show CDR1 as LGHNA and CDR2 as YSLEER. Study findings and constraints: Clonotype analysis showed dominance of the ex vivo response by HLA-C-restricted CMV-specific TCR beta clonotypes. Totalled public TCR beta family frequency picked out people who carried CMV plus the relevant HLA.

TCRdb independently ran MiXCR on the reads; one entry per CDR3 protein. The table records 250,000 or so distinct CDR3 sequences, over 15% of them present only once. This rearrangement joins TRBV4-3 to TRBJ2-5; D might be TRBD2 (5 bases). The TCR originated in a human donor in good health (CMV status not recorded). Some clones in this sample may be carry-over from other donors' samples. Material: CD8+ T cells from PBMCs. The CDR3 here is CASSQDQGGETQYF. The CDR3 DNA reads TGCGCCAGCAGCCAAGATCAAGGAGGAGAGACCCAGTACTTC.